This entry lists 26 T cell receptor beta chains sequenced from one sample in a study of identical twins (dated by TCRdb to the mid-2010s). The method behind the library was 5' RACE. The instrument given in TCRdb is Illumina HiSeq 2000. Using fastp trimming at Q25 and MiXCR clonotype assembly, TCRdb reanalyzed the public sequencing data and kept in-frame beta chains. For every CDR3 protein sequence, its rows merge into one entry that carries the most common genes and DNA. The sample profile shows under 900,000 distinct CDR3 sequences; about 18% of them were found once. Together, the top ten hold under 15% of the sample. These data also formed part of another study, on T cells expressing NK-cell markers.

Source material: PBMCs. These TCRs come from a woman younger than 30 in good health.

CDR3: CASSWDRHNQPQHF. For the CDR3, the DNA is TGTGCCAGCAGTTGGGACAGGCACAATCAGCCCCAGCATTTT. The chain joins TRBV27 to TRBJ1-5; 8 nucleotides align to TRBD1. The V gene's germline CDR1 is MNHEY and CDR2 SMNVEV (reference sequence). V gave up 4 bases and J gave up 3 bases; unmatched junction bases: 2. The CDR3 runs to 14 residues.

In this sample, this clonotype turned up a few times. The J gene is TRBJ1-5, the V gene TRBV10-3, with D uncertain. V dropped 0 bases and J dropped 3 bases, with 15 bases sitting between them. The germline gives CDR1 ENHRY, CDR2 SYGVKD. The CDR3 length is 17 residues. CDR3 DNA: TGTGCCATCAGTGAGTCGCCCGGGGTCGGGAACAATCAGCCCCAGCATTTT. Translation gives CAISESPGVGNNQPQHF.

The rearrangement uses TRBV5-5 and TRBJ2-7, with D tentatively TRBD2 (6 bases). CDR3 length: 15 amino acids. Germline loops: CDR1 SGHKS, CDR2 YYEKEE (reference sequence). V shed 2 bases and J shed 2 bases, with 14 bases lying between them. The CDR3 region is CASSFRVAETYEQYF. The CDR3 DNA reads as TGTGCCAGCAGCTTTAGGGTAGCGGAGACCTACGAGCAGTACTTC.

J is TRBJ2-7 and V is TRBV12-5, with D tentatively TRBD1 (5 bases). The CDR3 is made up of 13 amino acids. From germline, CDR1 is LGHNT and CDR2 FRNRAP. The ends were cut back, 2 bases at V and 4 bases at J, with 9 bases in the middle. CDR3 region: CASGLIGAYEQYF. CDR3 nucleotides: TGTGCTAGTGGTTTGATAGGGGCGTACGAGCAGTACTTC.

The rearrangement uses TRBV6-6 and TRBJ2-7; 9 bases fit TRBD2. CDR3 length: 15 residues. The germline V gene encodes CDR1 MNHNY and CDR2 SVGAGI (reference sequence). V lost 4 bases to trimming and J lost 3 bases; unmatched junction nucleotides: 7. The DNA of the CDR3 is TGTGCCAGCAGTTTGGGACTAGCCCCCCGCTACGAGCAGTACTTC. Encoded protein: CASSLGLAPRYEQYF.

This chain uses TRBV12-3 or TRBV12-4 with TRBJ1-1; tentative D call: TRBD1 (5 bases). Between the trimmed V and J ends, which lost 5 bases and 8 bases, there was a span of 12 bases. CDR3 length: 12 residues. The CDR3 sequence is CASSERGLEAFF. The CDR3 coding sequence is TGTGCCAGCAGTGAGAGGGGCCTAGAAGCTTTCTTT.

The chain couples TRBV9 to TRBJ1-3, with 8 bases matching TRBD1. This CDR3 region has 17 residues. Germline assignment: CDR1 SGDLS and CDR2 YYNGEE. Germline trimming cut 2 bases from V and 2 bases from J; bases unmatched to any gene: 9. CDR3 in amino acids: CASSVRQGSSPGNTIYF. Here the CDR3 DNA reads TGTGCCAGCAGCGTCAGACAGGGGTCGTCACCTGGAAACACCATATATTTT.

This clonotype occurred many times. V is TRBV29-1 and J is TRBJ1-2; D remains ambiguous. The V gene lost 3 bases and the J gene lost 4 bases, with 0 bases spanning the gap. This CDR3 spans 9 amino acids. From germline, CDR1 is SQVTM and CDR2 ANQGSEA. In DNA, the CDR3 is TGCAGCGTTGACTATGGCTACACCTTC. This translates into CSVDYGYTF.

This clonotype has just a few counts. The rearrangement uses TRBV29-1 and TRBJ2-7; 8 bases line up with TRBD1. Germline loops: CDR1 SQVTM, CDR2 ANQGSEA. The CDR3 sequence is 13 residues long. V lost 6 bases, J lost 3 bases, and 7 bases stayed unmatched. The CDR3 protein is CSVLRGTGYEQYF. The DNA of the CDR3 is TGCAGCGTCCTAAGAGGGACAGGCTACGAGCAGTACTTC.

This clonotype was observed a few times. At one end the junction does not follow the germline gene, possibly because of a read error. V gene TRBV7-7 combines with J gene TRBJ2-5; 7 bases line up with TRBD2. Germline V gene sequence: CDR1 SSHAT, CDR2 FNYEAQ (reference sequence). The CDR3 totals 14 residues. The CDR3 loop is CASSRGVLQETQYF. CDR3 sequence (DNA): TGTGCTAGCAGTCGGGGGGTCCTCCAAGAGACCCAGTACTTC.

This clonotype was counted only a few times. V and J are TRBV12-3 or TRBV12-4 and TRBJ1-4; D call uncertain. The CDR3 consists of 11 residues. Trimming cost V 5 bases and J 5 bases, with 3 bases left between them. CDR3 residues: CASSANEKLFF. The CDR3 DNA is TGTGCCAGCAGTGCAAATGAAAAACTGTTTTTT.

The V call is TRBV10-2, the J call TRBJ1-1, with 7 bases aligning to TRBD1. The CDR3 covers 16 residues. Per the germline V gene, CDR1 is WSHSY and CDR2 is SAAADI. V lost 0 bases and J lost 5; bases outside the gene matches: 9. This CDR3 is CASSESRGGRKTEAFF. The CDR3 DNA follows: TGCGCCAGCAGTGAGTCGAGAGGGGGCCGTAAAACTGAAGCTTTCTTT.

The chain is built from TRBV29-1 and TRBJ2-7; possibly TRBD1 for D (6 bases). Germline CDR1 reads SQVTM; CDR2 reads ANQGSEA. V dropped 7 bases and J dropped 5 bases, with 21 bases sitting between them. The CDR3 is 14 amino acids. CDR3 nucleotide sequence: TGCAGCGCCCGGACTGGGTTTGGGACAAACGAGCAGTACTTC. Its protein is CSARTGFGTNEQYF.

The chain couples TRBV5-6 to TRBJ2-2; D is undetermined. Germline V gene data show CDR1 as SGHDT and CDR2 as YYEEEE. V was clipped by 4 bases and J by 1 base, with 8 bases between them. The CDR3 extends over 14 amino acids. CDR3 protein: CASSRRQNTGELFF. For the CDR3, the DNA is TGTGCCAGCAGCCGCCGACAGAACACCGGGGAGCTGTTTTTT.

This clonotype came up many times. The rearrangement joins TRBV4-1 to TRBJ2-1, with 12 bases matching TRBD2. V shed 6 bases, J shed 9 bases, and the junction held 9 bases outside the gene matches. CDR1 MGHRA and CDR2 YSYEKL come from the germline V gene. This CDR3 region has 15 residues. CDR3 sequence reads: CASRLGLAGRSEQFF. Here the CDR3 DNA reads TGCGCCAGCAGACTCGGACTAGCGGGGCGCAGTGAGCAGTTCTTC.

This clonotype was picked up a small number of times. CDR3 sequence reads: CSARDLLGFDEQFF. The CDR3 DNA is TGCAGTGCTAGAGATCTTCTGGGTTTCGATGAGCAGTTCTTC. The V call is TRBV20-1, the J call TRBJ2-1, with D unresolved. Germline CDR1 and CDR2: DFQATT and SNEGSKA (reference sequence). Trimming shortened V by 0 bases and J by 8 bases, and 14 bases separated the two germline ends. The CDR3 loop spans 14 amino acids.

V and J are TRBV11-2 and TRBJ2-7; D not certain. The length of the CDR3 is 13 residues. Trimming pared 0 bases from V and 3 bases from J, leaving 6 bases between. The germline V gene encodes CDR1 SGHAT and CDR2 FQNNGV. CDR3 bases: TGTGCCAGCAGCTTAGATCCCCTCTACGAGCAGTACTTC. Translated: CASSLDPLYEQYF.

The chain carries TRBV7-2 and TRBJ2-7, with 8 bases lining up with TRBD2. The CDR3 sequence is 14 residues long. CDR1 SGHTA and CDR2 FQGNSA come from the germline V gene. V trimming: 2 bases; J trimming: 4 bases; junction bases outside the gene matches: 4. The CDR3 protein is CASSLSAGEYEQYF. The CDR3 bases are TGTGCCAGCAGCTTATCAGCGGGAGAGTACGAGCAGTACTTC.

The chain links TRBV5-1 to TRBJ1-2; weak D call: TRBD1 (6 bases). Between the trimmed V and J ends, which lost 0 bases and 8 bases, there was a span of 11 bases. CDR1 SGHRS and CDR2 YFSETQ come from the germline V gene. The CDR3 consists of 13 residues. The CDR3 here is CASSLEPGEGYTF. The CDR3, as DNA: TGCGCCAGCAGCTTGGAACCAGGGGAAGGCTACACCTTC.

This clonotype was counted only a few times. V and J are TRBV12-3 or TRBV12-4 and TRBJ2-3; perhaps D is TRBD1 or TRBD2 (5 bases each). CDR3 length: 12 residues. Trimming cost V 9 bases and J 6 bases, with 13 bases left between them. The CDR3 DNA reads TGTGCCAGTGGTCCGGGGCCTGATACGCAGTATTTT. It specifies CASGPGPDTQYF.

The sample holds a few counts of this clonotype. This chain joins TRBV10-3 and TRBJ1-6; 8 nucleotides match TRBD1. The CDR3 is made up of 14 amino acids. Trimming took 4 bases from V and 11 from J; bases not matched to a gene: 7. In germline, CDR1 is ENHRY, CDR2 SYGVKD. DNA for the CDR3: TGTGCCATCAGTGGGACAGGGAATTTTACACCCCTCCACTTT. Translation gives CAISGTGNFTPLHF.

V is TRBV7-9 and J is TRBJ2-6, with D hard to call. This CDR3 has 15 amino acids. Trimming removed 10 bases at V and 0 bases at J, with 13 bases between. The germline CDR1 and CDR2 sequences are SEHNR and FQNEAQ (reference sequence). CDR3 nucleotide sequence: TGTGCCACCAAGGAAGAGGACTCTGGGGCCAACGTCCTGACTTTC. It translates to CATKEEDSGANVLTF.

The gene calls are TRBV6-2 or TRBV6-3 and TRBJ2-6; D ambiguous. Germline CDR1 is MNHEY and CDR2 is SVGEGT. V dropped 8 bases and J dropped 0 bases, with 14 bases sitting between them. This CDR3 contains 16 residues. The CDR3 reads CASLPSHGSGANVLTF. In DNA form, the CDR3 reads TGTGCCAGCCTACCTTCTCATGGCTCTGGGGCCAACGTCCTGACTTTC.

This clonotype was recorded a few times. The chain carries TRBV10-3 and TRBJ2-2; either TRBD1 or TRBD2 may fit D (5 bases each). Germline V lookup: CDR1 ENHRY, CDR2 SYGVKD. The CDR3 totals 14 residues. V lost 5 bases and J 1 base, leaving 8 bases between the germline ends. CDR3 nucleotide sequence: TGTGCCATCAGTCTGGGGGAGAACACCGGGGAGCTGTTTTTT. As protein: CAISLGENTGELFF.

There are a few counts of this clonotype. The rearrangement joins TRBV12-3 or TRBV12-4 to TRBJ1-2; 7 nucleotides agree with TRBD1. V gave up 6 bases and J gave up 8 bases; unmatched junction bases: 6. This CDR3 has 12 residues. CDR3 region: CASSLGTEGYTF. CDR3 in DNA: TGTGCCAGCAGCCTTGGGACAGAAGGCTACACCTTC.

This clonotype was seen ten or more times. This chain links TRBV12-3 or TRBV12-4 with TRBJ2-1; D is unresolved. The germline V and J ends were trimmed by 6 bases and 5 bases, with 5 bases remaining between them. The CDR3 is 11 amino acids. CDR3 sequence reads: CASSLNNEQFF. DNA of the CDR3: TGTGCCAGCAGCTTAAACAATGAGCAGTTCTTC.